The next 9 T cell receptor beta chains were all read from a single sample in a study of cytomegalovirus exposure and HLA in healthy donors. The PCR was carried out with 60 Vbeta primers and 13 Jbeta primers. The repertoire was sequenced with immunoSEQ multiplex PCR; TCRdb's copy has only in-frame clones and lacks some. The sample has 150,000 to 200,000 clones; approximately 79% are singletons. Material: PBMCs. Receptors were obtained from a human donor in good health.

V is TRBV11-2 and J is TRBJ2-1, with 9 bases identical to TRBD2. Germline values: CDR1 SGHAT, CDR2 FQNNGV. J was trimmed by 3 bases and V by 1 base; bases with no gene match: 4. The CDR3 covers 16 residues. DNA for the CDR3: TGTGCCAGCAGCTTAGGCGGGGGGGCTGTCTACAATGAGCAGTTCTTC. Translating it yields CASSLGGGAVYNEQFF.

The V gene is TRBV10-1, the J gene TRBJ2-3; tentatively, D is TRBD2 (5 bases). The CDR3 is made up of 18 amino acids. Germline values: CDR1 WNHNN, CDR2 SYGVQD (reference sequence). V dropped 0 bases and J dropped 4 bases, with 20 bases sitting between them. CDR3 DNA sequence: TGCGCCAGCAGTGAGTCCAAGGGAGCGGTCGTTCTTCCAGATACGCAGTATTTT. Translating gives CASSESKGAVVLPDTQYF.

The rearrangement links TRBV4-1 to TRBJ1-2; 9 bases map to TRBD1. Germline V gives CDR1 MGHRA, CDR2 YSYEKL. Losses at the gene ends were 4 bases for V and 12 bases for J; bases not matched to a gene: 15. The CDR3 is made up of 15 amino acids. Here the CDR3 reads CASSRYETGQGMNTF. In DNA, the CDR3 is TGCGCCAGCAGCCGGTACGAAACGGGACAGGGAATGAACACCTTC.

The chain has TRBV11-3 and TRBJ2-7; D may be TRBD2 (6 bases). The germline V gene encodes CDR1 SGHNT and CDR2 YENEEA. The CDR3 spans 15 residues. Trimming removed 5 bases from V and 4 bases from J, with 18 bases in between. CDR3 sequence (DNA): TGTGCCAGCAGCAACCGAGGGACGGGGGATTACGAGCAGTACTTC. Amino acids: CASSNRGTGDYEQYF.

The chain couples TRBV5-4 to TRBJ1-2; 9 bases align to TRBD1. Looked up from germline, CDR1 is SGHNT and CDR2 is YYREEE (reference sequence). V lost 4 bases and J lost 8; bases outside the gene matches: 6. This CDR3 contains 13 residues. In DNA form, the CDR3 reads TGTGCCAGCAGCCTACAGGGGGCGCGAGGCTACACCTTC. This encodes CASSLQGARGYTF.

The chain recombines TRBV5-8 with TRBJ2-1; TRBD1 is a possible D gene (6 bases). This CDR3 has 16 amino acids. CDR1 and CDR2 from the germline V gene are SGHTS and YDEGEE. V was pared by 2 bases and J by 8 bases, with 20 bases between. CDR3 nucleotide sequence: TGTGCCAGCAGCTTTCGACGGACAGCCCCGGTGGATGAGCAGTTCTTC. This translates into CASSFRRTAPVDEQFF. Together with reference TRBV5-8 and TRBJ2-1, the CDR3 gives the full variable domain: EAGVTQSPTHLIKTRGQQATLRCSPISGHTSVYWYQQALGLGLQFLLWYDEGEERNRGNFPPRFSGRQFPNYSSELNVNALELEDSALYLCASSFRRTAPVDEQFFGPGTRLTVL.

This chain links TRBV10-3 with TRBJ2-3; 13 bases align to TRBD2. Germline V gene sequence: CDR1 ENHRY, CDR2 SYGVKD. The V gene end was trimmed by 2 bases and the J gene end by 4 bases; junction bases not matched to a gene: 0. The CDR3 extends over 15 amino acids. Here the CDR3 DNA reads TGTGCCATCAGTGAGGGACTAGCGGGGGCAGATACGCAGTATTTT. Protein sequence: CAISEGLAGADTQYF.

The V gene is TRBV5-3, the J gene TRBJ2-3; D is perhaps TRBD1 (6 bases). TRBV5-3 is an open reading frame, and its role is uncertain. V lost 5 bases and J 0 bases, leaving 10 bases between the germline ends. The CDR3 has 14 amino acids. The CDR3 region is CARSLGGSTDTQYF. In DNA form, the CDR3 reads TGTGCCAGAAGTCTAGGGGGTAGCACAGATACGCAGTATTTT.

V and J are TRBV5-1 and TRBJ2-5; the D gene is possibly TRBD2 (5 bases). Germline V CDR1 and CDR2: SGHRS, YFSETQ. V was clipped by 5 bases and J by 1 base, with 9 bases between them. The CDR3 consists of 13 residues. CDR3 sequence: CASSRGVQETQYF. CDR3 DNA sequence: TGCGCCAGCAGTCGGGGAGTCCAAGAGACCCAGTACTTC.